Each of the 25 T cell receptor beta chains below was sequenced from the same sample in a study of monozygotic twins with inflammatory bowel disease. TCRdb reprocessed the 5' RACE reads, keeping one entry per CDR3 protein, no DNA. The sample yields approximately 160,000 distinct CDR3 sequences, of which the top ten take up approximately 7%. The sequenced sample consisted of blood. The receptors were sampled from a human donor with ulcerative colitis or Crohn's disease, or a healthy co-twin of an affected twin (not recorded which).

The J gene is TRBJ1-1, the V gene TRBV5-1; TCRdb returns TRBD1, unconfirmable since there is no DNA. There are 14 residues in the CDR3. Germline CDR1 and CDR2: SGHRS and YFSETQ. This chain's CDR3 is CASSLRGPNTEAFF. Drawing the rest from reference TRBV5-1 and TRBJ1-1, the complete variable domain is KAGVTQTPRYLIKTRGQQVTLSCSPISGHRSVSWYQQTPGQGLQFLFEYFSETQRNKGNFPGRFSGRQFSNSRSEMNVSTLELGDSALYLCASSLRGPNTEAFFGQGTRLTVV.

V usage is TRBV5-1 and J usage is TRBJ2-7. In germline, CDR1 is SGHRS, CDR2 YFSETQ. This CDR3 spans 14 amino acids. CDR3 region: CASSLKGRTYEQYF.

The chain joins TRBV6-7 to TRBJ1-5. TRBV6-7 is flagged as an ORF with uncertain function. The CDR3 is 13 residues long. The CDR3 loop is CASSYSRRQPQHF.

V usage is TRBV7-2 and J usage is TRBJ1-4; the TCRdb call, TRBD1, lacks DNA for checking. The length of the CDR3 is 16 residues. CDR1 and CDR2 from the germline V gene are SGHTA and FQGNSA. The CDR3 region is CASSQGQGGINEKLFF.

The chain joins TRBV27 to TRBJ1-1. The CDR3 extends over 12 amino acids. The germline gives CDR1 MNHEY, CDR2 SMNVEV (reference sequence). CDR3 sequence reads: CATRGGNTEAFF.

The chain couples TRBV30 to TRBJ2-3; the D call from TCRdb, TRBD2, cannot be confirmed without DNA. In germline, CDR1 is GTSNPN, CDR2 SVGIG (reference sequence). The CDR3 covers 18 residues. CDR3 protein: CAWSARRLAGFSTDTQYF.

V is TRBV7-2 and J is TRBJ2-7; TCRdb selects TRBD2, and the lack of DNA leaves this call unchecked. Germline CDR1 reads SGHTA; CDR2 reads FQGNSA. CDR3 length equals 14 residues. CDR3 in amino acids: CASSPRLGLEEQYF.

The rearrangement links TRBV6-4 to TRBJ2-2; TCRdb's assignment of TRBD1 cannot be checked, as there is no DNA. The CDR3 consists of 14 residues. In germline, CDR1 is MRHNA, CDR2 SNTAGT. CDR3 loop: CASRGAGETGELFF.

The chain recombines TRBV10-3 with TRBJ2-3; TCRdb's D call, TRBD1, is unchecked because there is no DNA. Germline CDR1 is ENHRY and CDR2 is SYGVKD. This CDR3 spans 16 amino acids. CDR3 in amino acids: CAISESLGVHTDTQYF.

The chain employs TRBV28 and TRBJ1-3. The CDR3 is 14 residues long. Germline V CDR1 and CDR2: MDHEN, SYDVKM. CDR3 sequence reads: CASKVMSSGNTIYF.

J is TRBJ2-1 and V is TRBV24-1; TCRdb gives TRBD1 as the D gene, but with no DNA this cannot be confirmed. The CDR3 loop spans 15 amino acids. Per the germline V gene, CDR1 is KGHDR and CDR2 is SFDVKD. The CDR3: CATSDYGGPVNEQFF.

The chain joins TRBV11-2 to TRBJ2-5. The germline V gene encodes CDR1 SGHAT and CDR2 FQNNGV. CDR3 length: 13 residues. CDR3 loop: CASSWVPQETQYF.

CDR3 amino acids: CATSNSGYNQPQHF. The chain employs TRBV15 and TRBJ1-5. This CDR3 spans 14 amino acids. From germline, CDR1 is LNHNV and CDR2 YYDKDF (reference sequence).

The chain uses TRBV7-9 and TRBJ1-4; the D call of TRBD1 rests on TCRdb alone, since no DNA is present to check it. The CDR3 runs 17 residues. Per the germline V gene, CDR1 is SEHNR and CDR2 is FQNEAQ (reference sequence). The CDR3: CASSKGQGAGTNEKLFF.

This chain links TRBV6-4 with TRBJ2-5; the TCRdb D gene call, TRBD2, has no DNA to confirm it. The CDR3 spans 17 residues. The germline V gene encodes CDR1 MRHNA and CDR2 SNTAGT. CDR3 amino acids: CASSDATAGGIQETQYF.

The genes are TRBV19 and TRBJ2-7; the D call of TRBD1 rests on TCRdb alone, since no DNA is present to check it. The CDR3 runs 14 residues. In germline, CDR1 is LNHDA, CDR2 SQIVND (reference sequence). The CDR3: CASSPSDRHYEQYF.

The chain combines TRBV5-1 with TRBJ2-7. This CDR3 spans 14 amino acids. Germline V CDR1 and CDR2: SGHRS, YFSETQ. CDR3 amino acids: CASSLDFGPYEQYF.

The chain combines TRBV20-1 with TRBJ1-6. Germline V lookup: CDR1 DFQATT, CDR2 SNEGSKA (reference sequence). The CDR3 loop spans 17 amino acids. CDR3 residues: CSANDRLSGPYNSPLHF.

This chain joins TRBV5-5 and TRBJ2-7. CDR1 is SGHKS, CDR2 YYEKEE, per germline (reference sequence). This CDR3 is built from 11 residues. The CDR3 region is CASSLVYEQYF.

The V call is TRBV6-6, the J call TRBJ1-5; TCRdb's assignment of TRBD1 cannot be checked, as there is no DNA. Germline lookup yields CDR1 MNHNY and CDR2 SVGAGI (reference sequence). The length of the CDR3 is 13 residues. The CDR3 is CASSRQNNQPQHF.

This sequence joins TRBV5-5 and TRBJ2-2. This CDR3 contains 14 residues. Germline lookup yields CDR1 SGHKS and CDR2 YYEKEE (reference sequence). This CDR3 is CASSLGRLTGELFF.

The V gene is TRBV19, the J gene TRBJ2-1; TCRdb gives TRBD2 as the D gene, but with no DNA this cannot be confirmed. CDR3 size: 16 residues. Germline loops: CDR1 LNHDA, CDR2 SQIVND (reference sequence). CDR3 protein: CASSIGGPGSYNEQFF.

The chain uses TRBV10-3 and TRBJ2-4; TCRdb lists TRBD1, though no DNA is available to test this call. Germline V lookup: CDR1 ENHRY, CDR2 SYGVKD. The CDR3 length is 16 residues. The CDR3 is CAISEGTGLIKNMQYF.

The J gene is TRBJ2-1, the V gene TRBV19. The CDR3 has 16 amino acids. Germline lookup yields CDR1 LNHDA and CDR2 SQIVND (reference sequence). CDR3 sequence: CASRTLRSTEREEQFF.

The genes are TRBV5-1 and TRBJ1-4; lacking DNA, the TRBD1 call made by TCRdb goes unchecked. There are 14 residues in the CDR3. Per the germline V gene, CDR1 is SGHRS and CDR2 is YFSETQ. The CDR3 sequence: CASSGAGGGEKLFF.